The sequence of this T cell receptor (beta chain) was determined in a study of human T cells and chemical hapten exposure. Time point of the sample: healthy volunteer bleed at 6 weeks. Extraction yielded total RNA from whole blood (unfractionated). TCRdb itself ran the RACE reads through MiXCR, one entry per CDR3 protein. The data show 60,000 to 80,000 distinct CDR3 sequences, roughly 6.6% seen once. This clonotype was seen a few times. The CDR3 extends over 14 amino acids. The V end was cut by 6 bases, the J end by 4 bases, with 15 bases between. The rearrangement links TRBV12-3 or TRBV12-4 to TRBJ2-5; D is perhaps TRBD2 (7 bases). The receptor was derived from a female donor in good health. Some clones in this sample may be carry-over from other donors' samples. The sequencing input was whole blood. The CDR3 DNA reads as TGTGCCAGCAGAACTGGGGGGGCTGGAGAGACCCAGTACTTC. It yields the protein CASRTGGAGETQYF.